This is a list of T cell receptor beta chains from one sample in a study of T-cell memory formation after mild COVID-19. TCRdb reprocessed the 5' RACE reads with MiXCR, giving one entry per CDR3 protein. Among over 95,000 distinct CDR3 sequences listed, about a fifth were seen once. Sequencing input: PBMCs or a T cell subset sorted from them (not recorded which). These receptors originate from a man aged 18 to 29 who had mild COVID-19 (a few samples of this study predate the infection). Cell type and time point are not known. Both conserved end residues are part of each CDR3. The D gene is left open where the match is weak. Size is omitted from some rows. Given values are once, few, many or a class for expanded clones.

V: TRBV6-5; D: .; J: TRBJ2-1; size: few; CDR3: CASSYETGRDEQFF; DNA: TGTGCCAGCAGTTACGAGACAGGGAGGGATGAGCAGTTCTTC
V: TRBV18; D: TRBD1; J: TRBJ1-1; size: few; CDR3: CASSPGTGDFTEAFF; DNA: TGTGCCAGCTCACCTGGGACAGGGGATTTCACTGAAGCTTTCTTT
V: TRBV4-1; D: .; J: TRBJ1-6; size: .; CDR3: CASSRVELSSYNSPLHF; DNA: TGCGCCAGCAGCCGGGTTGAACTGAGCTCCTATAATTCACCCCTCCACTTT
V: TRBV6-5; D: .; J: TRBJ2-3; size: .; CDR3: CASRTKGGGSTDTQYF; DNA: TGTGCCAGCAGGACCAAAGGGGGAGGAAGCACAGATACGCAGTATTTT
V: TRBV7-9; D: .; J: TRBJ1-1; size: once; CDR3: CASSSGPALNTEAFF; DNA: TGTGCCAGCAGCTCCGGGCCAGCTTTGAACACTGAAGCTTTCTTT
V: TRBV2; D: TRBD1; J: TRBJ2-7; size: few; CDR3: CASRVGQGDAEQYF; DNA: TGTGCCAGCAGAGTCGGACAGGGTGACGCCGAGCAGTACTTC
V: TRBV12-3/TRBV12-4; D: .; J: TRBJ2-3; size: many; CDR3: CASRTGDTQYF; DNA: TGTGCCAGCAGGACGGGAGATACGCAGTATTTT
V: TRBV5-5; D: .; J: TRBJ2-4; size: .; CDR3: CASSLEGGSLNIQYF; DNA: TGTGCCAGCAGCTTGGAAGGGGGGAGTCTGAACATTCAGTACTTC
V: TRBV6-5; D: .; J: TRBJ1-4; size: .; CDR3: CASSYFGGRSEKLFF; DNA: TGTGCCAGCAGTTACTTCGGGGGGCGAAGCGAAAAACTGTTTTTT
V: TRBV12-3/TRBV12-4; D: TRBD1; J: TRBJ2-1; size: few; CDR3: CASSHRQGHEQFF; DNA: TGTGCCAGCAGTCACAGACAGGGACATGAGCAGTTCTTC
V: TRBV12-3/TRBV12-4; D: .; J: TRBJ1-2; size: few; CDR3: CASSLAGKAPYGYTF; DNA: TGTGCCAGCAGTTTAGCGGGGAAGGCACCGTATGGCTACACCTTC
V: TRBV4-1; D: TRBD1; J: TRBJ2-7; size: few; CDR3: CASKKQGAYEQYF; DNA: TGCGCCAGCAAAAAACAGGGGGCCTACGAGCAGTACTTC
V: TRBV9; D: TRBD2; J: TRBJ2-1; size: .; CDR3: CASSARLAGTSYNEQFF; DNA: TGTGCCAGCAGCGCGAGACTAGCGGGGACCTCTTACAATGAGCAGTTCTTC
V: TRBV29-1; D: .; J: TRBJ1-2; size: few; CDR3: CSVDRGVGTRYGYTF; DNA: TGCAGCGTTGATAGAGGGGTTGGCACCCGCTATGGCTACACCTTC
V: TRBV4-1; D: .; J: TRBJ1-5; size: medium-sized; CDR3: CASSQEFGANQPQHF; DNA: TGCGCCAGCAGCCAAGAGTTTGGAGCTAATCAGCCCCAGCATTTT
V: TRBV12-3/TRBV12-4; D: TRBD1; J: TRBJ2-7; size: .; CDR3: CASSWTGVEQYF; DNA: TGTGCCAGCAGTTGGACAGGGGTCGAGCAGTACTTC
V: TRBV21-1; D: .; J: TRBJ2-5; size: .; CDR3: CASNGRIQETQYF; DNA: TGTGCCAGCAACGGGCGGATCCAAGAGACCCAGTACTTC
V: TRBV28; D: TRBD1; J: TRBJ1-5; size: .; CDR3: CASSDRGNFNQPQHF; DNA: TGTGCCAGCAGCGACAGGGGCAACTTCAATCAGCCCCAGCATTTT
V: TRBV27; D: .; J: TRBJ2-7; size: .; CDR3: CASSLYGGSRYEQYF; DNA: TGTGCCAGCAGTTTATATGGGGGGTCCAGATACGAGCAGTACTTC
V: TRBV7-6; D: TRBD2; J: TRBJ2-1; size: .; CDR3: CASSTAGGNNEQFF; DNA: TGTGCCAGCAGCACGGCGGGAGGGAACAATGAGCAGTTCTTC
V: TRBV4-1; D: .; J: TRBJ2-5; size: many; CDR3: CASSQVAGVETQYF; DNA: TGCGCCAGCAGCCAAGTCGCAGGGGTGGAGACCCAGTACTTC
V: TRBV4-3; D: TRBD1; J: TRBJ2-7; size: .; CDR3: CASSQETGGLYEQYF; DNA: TGCGCCAGCAGCCAAGAAACAGGGGGTCTCTACGAGCAGTACTTC
V: TRBV5-1; D: TRBD1; J: TRBJ2-7; size: many; CDR3: CASSFGTGGYEQYF; DNA: TGCGCCAGCAGCTTTGGGACAGGGGGCTACGAGCAGTACTTC
V: TRBV6-6; D: TRBD2; J: TRBJ2-5; size: few; CDR3: CASSYKASGGQETQYF; DNA: TGTGCCAGCAGTTACAAGGCTAGCGGGGGACAAGAGACCCAGTACTTC
V: TRBV6-5; D: .; J: TRBJ1-1; size: .; CDR3: CASSLGYEAFF; DNA: TGTGCCAGCAGTTTGGGGTATGAAGCTTTCTTT
V: TRBV15; D: .; J: TRBJ2-7; size: .; CDR3: CATRGTYSYEQYF; DNA: TGTGCCACCAGGGGTACCTACTCCTACGAGCAGTACTTC
V: TRBV7-9; D: TRBD1; J: TRBJ2-1; size: .; CDR3: CASSSQGESYNEQFF; DNA: TGTGCCAGCAGCTCGCAGGGGGAGTCCTACAATGAGCAGTTCTTC
V: TRBV5-1; D: .; J: TRBJ2-2; size: .; CDR3: CASSNRGNTGELFF; DNA: TGCGCCAGCAGCAACCGGGGCAACACCGGGGAGCTGTTTTTT
V: TRBV7-9; D: TRBD2; J: TRBJ2-1; size: .; CDR3: CASSLSASGVYNEQFF; DNA: TGTGCCAGCAGCTTATCGGCTAGCGGGGTCTACAATGAGCAGTTCTTC
V: TRBV5-1; D: .; J: TRBJ2-5; size: few; CDR3: CASSLAQGEQETQYF; DNA: TGCGCCAGCAGCTTGGCGCAGGGTGAACAAGAGACCCAGTACTTC
V: TRBV6-1; D: .; J: TRBJ1-1; size: .; CDR3: CASRRVINEAFF; DNA: TGTGCCAGTAGGAGGGTTATCAATGAAGCTTTCTTT
V: TRBV7-3; D: .; J: TRBJ2-3; size: .; CDR3: CASSWSGTFTDTQYF; DNA: TGTGCCAGCAGCTGGTCCGGGACTTTCACAGATACGCAGTATTTT
V: TRBV7-2; D: .; J: TRBJ2-3; size: few; CDR3: CASSFRGRDTTDTQYF; DNA: TGTGCCAGCAGCTTTCGGGGTCGGGACACAACAGATACGCAGTATTTT
V: TRBV7-6; D: .; J: TRBJ2-2; size: few; CDR3: CAGRQSNTGELFF; DNA: TGTGCCGGCAGGCAGTCGAACACCGGGGAGCTGTTTTTT
V: TRBV7-9; D: .; J: TRBJ2-7; size: few; CDR3: CASTLSGQPWEQYF; DNA: TGTGCCAGCACCCTAAGCGGACAGCCATGGGAGCAGTACTTC
V: TRBV6-2/TRBV6-3; D: .; J: TRBJ2-6; size: .; CDR3: CASRGALGSYFSGANVLTF; DNA: TGTGCCAGCAGAGGTGCGTTGGGCAGTTATTTCTCTGGGGCCAACGTCCTGACTTTC
V: TRBV5-5; D: .; J: TRBJ2-4; size: many; CDR3: CASSSNRVLAKNIQYF; DNA: TGTGCCAGCAGCTCTAACCGGGTTTTAGCCAAAAACATTCAGTACTTC
V: TRBV28; D: .; J: TRBJ2-3; size: few; CDR3: CASTGVGTDTQYF; DNA: TGTGCCAGCACCGGGGTCGGCACAGATACGCAGTATTTT
V: TRBV6-4; D: TRBD1; J: TRBJ2-6; size: many; CDR3: CASSDSGGAGANVLTF; DNA: TGTGCCAGCAGTGACTCAGGGGGCGCTGGGGCCAACGTCCTGACTTTC
V: TRBV27; D: TRBD2; J: TRBJ2-2; size: .; CDR3: CASSPATGGLLTGELFF; DNA: TGTGCCAGCAGTCCCGCTACGGGGGGGCTCTTAACCGGGGAGCTGTTTTTT
V: TRBV3-1; D: TRBD2; J: TRBJ2-7; size: .; CDR3: CASSQNRDYTGHEQYF; DNA: TGTGCCAGCAGCCAGAACCGGGACTACACTGGCCACGAGCAGTACTTC